The 12 T cell receptor beta chains given below trace back to one sample, sequenced in a study of T-cell memory formation after mild COVID-19. Each CDR3 protein is one row after TCRdb ran MiXCR on the 5' RACE reads. The sample lists 550,000 to 600,000 distinct CDR3 sequences, roughly a fifth occurring once. The sequenced material came from PBMCs or a T cell subset sorted from them (not recorded which). All receptors derive from an adult woman who had mild COVID-19 (a few samples of this study predate the infection). Cell type and time point are not known.

The chain is built from TRBV21-1 and TRBJ1-2; the table's D call TRBD1 went unverified against the DNA. TRBV21-1 is a documented pseudogene. This CDR3 has 13 residues. The CDR3 sequence is CASIQGNHYGYTF. Written as DNA, the CDR3 is TGTGCCAGCATACAGGGAAATCACTATGGCTACACCTTC.

The rearrangement links TRBV20-1 to TRBJ2-3; 7 bases align to TRBD2. Unmatched junction bases numbered 9, after V lost 5 bases and J lost 4 bases. This CDR3 is built from 14 residues. Looked up from germline, CDR1 is DFQATT and CDR2 is SNEGSKA (reference sequence). CDR3 sequence reads: CSAQLSGAPDTQYF. The CDR3 nucleotides are TGCAGTGCTCAGCTCAGCGGGGCCCCAGATACGCAGTATTTT.

The chain uses TRBV7-3 and TRBJ2-7; possibly TRBD2 for D (7 bases). The V and J ends lost 6 bases and 4 bases respectively, with 22 bases between them. The CDR3 consists of 16 residues. Per the germline V gene, CDR1 is SGHTA and CDR2 is FQGTGA. The CDR3 protein is CASRLIIGGRFYEQYF. CDR3 sequence (DNA): TGTGCCAGCAGACTTATCATCGGGGGGCGGTTTTACGAGCAGTACTTC.

This clonotype was found a few times. V and J are TRBV12-3 or TRBV12-4 and TRBJ2-3; no clear D gene. The V end lost 6 bases, the J end lost 0 bases, and 13 bases lay between the germline ends. The CDR3 runs 15 residues. The CDR3 bases are TGTGCCAGCAGCCCCAGCCGGCCAAGCACAGATACGCAGTATTTT. Amino acid sequence: CASSPSRPSTDTQYF.

This clonotype turned up a few times. The V and J genes are TRBV5-4 and TRBJ1-1; D is ambiguous. CDR1 and CDR2 (germline): SGHNT, YYREEE (reference sequence). The CDR3 runs to 13 residues. V lost 4 bases to trimming and J lost 2 bases, with 9 bases between them. The CDR3 is CASSPAVNTEAFF. CDR3 DNA: TGTGCCAGCAGCCCCGCGGTAAACACTGAAGCTTTCTTT.

The chain carries TRBV3-1 and TRBJ2-1; 8 nucleotides line up with TRBD2. The CDR3 is 15 residues long. Trimming cost V 4 bases and J 7 bases; bases outside gene matches: 9. CDR1 is LGHDT, CDR2 YNNKEL, per germline (reference sequence). CDR3 coding DNA: TGTGCCAGCAGCCCGGGACTAGGGTCGGGTAATGAGCAGTTCTTC. Its translation is CASSPGLGSGNEQFF.

The chain employs TRBV7-8 and TRBJ2-1, with D possibly being TRBD1 or TRBD2 (5 bases each). From germline, CDR1 is SGHVS and CDR2 FQNEAQ. This CDR3 has 16 amino acids. V was trimmed by 1 base and J by 7 bases, leaving 17 bases between them. The CDR3 DNA sequence: TGTGCCAGCAGCTTAGTGCTGGGACCCAAGTATAATGAGCAGTTCTTC. Translating it yields CASSLVLGPKYNEQFF.

This clonotype has at least ten counts. V is TRBV4-2 and J is TRBJ2-1; possible D gene TRBD2, 6 bases. Germline loops: CDR1 LGHNA, CDR2 YNFKEQ. The CDR3 totals 14 residues. V was pared by 3 bases and J by 7 bases, with 13 bases between. For the CDR3, the DNA is TGTGCCAGCAGCCAGGAGGGATTAGGAAATGAGCAGTTCTTC. This encodes CASSQEGLGNEQFF.

V is TRBV6-6 and J is TRBJ2-7; unclear D gene. This CDR3 is 14 amino acids long. The germline V gene encodes CDR1 MNHNY and CDR2 SVGAGI (reference sequence). Trimming removed 5 bases at V and 5 bases at J, with 16 bases between. CDR3 loop: CASSRQSPKDEQYF. CDR3 DNA sequence: TGTGCCAGCAGTCGTCAGTCTCCTAAGGACGAGCAGTACTTC.

V gene TRBV29-1 combines with J gene TRBJ2-7, with D unresolved. The V and J ends lost 4 bases and 3 bases respectively, with 13 bases between them. The CDR3 loop spans 13 amino acids. Germline CDR1 SQVTM, CDR2 ANQGSEA. As DNA, the CDR3 is TGCAGCGTTGGACGGACGATGAACTACGAGCAGTACTTC. Residues: CSVGRTMNYEQYF.

This clonotype has a handful of counts. The chain has TRBV10-3 and TRBJ2-7; 8 bases are a match to TRBD1. After removal of 3 bases from V and 2 bases from J, the junction contained 12 bases not matched to a gene. The CDR3 is 17 amino acids. Germline CDR1 is ENHRY and CDR2 is SYGVKD. This CDR3 reads CAISDSDKDRVTYEQYF. CDR3 bases: TGTGCCATCAGTGATTCGGACAAGGACAGGGTAACCTACGAGCAGTACTTC.

This clonotype came up a few times. This rearrangement joins TRBV12-5 to TRBJ1-1, with D perhaps matching TRBD1 (5 bases). V was cut by 6 bases and J by 4 bases, with 18 bases left in between. CDR3 size: 15 residues. Per germline, CDR1 LGHNT and CDR2 FRNRAP. The CDR3 is CASGYEGDGGTEAFF. In nucleotides, the CDR3 is TGTGCTAGTGGCTATGAAGGGGATGGAGGCACTGAAGCTTTCTTT.